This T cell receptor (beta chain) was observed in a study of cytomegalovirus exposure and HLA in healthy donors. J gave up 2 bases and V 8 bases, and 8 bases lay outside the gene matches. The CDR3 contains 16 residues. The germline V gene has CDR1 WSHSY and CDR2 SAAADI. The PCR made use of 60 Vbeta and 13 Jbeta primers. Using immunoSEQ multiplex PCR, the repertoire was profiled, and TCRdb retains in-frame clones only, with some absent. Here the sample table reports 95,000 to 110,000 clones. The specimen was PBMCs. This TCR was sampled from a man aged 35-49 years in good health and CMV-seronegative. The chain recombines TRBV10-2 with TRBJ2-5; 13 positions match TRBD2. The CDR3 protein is CASRGLAGDVQETQYF. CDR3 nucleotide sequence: TGCGCCAGCCGAGGACTAGCGGGAGACGTTCAAGAGACCCAGTACTTC.